The clone carrying this T cell receptor (beta chain) was picked up one time. Its antigen is unidentified. The ends were cut back, 1 base at V and 1 base at J, with 8 bases in the middle. CDR3 length: 14 residues. Germline loops: CDR1 SGHRS, CDR2 YFSETQ. This record comes from a study of cytomegalovirus exposure and HLA in healthy donors. Study conclusions and caveats: The authors enumerated 150 to 200 TCR beta chains as linked to cytomegalovirus. Later genetic work tied a missense DCLRE1C variant to beta-chain V and J trimming. Per a prior analysis, the majority of TCR beta V segments were productive roughly 87% or roughly 30% of the time.

The PCR contained 60 Vbeta and 13 Jbeta primers. This table comes from immunoSEQ multiplex PCR, and its TCRdb copy is limited to in-frame clones, with some not included. The sample lists some 150,000 clones, 70% to 80% seen once, with about 5.9% in the top ten. The sequencing sample was made of PBMCs. The TCR sequence derives from a man aged 45-65 years in good health and CMV-seropositive. V usage is TRBV5-1 and J usage is TRBJ1-1; D is possibly TRBD1 (6 bases). The chain's CDR3 is CASSLTTGNTEAFF. For the CDR3, the DNA is TGCGCCAGCAGCTTGACGACAGGGAACACTGAAGCTTTCTTT.